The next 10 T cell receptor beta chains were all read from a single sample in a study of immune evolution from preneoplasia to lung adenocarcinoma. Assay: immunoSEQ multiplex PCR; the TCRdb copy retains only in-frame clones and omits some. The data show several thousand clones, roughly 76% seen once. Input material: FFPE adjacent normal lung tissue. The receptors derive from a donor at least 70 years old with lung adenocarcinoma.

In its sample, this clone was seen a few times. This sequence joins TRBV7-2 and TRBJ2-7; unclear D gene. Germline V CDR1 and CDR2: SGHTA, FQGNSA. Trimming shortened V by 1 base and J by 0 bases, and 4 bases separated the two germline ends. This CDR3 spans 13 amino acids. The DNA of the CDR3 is TGTGCCAGCAGCTTAGGACACTCCTACGAGCAGTACTTC. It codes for CASSLGHSYEQYF.

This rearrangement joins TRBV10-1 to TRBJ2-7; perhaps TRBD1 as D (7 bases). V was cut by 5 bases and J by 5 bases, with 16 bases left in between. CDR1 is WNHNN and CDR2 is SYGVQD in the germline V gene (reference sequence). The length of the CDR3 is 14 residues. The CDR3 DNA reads TGCGCCAGCAGTCCCTCGACAGGGAGGAACGAGCAGTACTTC. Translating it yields CASSPSTGRNEQYF.

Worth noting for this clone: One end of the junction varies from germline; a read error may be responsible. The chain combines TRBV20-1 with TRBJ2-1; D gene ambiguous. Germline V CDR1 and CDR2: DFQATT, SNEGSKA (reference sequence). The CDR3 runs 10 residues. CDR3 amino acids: CSPSINEQFF. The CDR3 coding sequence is TGCAGTCCTAGTATCAATGAGCAGTTCTTC.

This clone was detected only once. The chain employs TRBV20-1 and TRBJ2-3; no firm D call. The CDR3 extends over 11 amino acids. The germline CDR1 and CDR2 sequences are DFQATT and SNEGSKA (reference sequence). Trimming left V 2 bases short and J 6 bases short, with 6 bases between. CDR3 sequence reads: CSARPMDTQYF. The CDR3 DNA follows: TGCAGTGCTAGACCTATGGATACGCAGTATTTT.

DNA for the CDR3: TGTGCCAGCAGTTTATACTGGTCGGGGGGGTCGTACTATGGCTACACCTTC. Translation gives CASSLYWSGGSYYGYTF. This rearrangement joins TRBV27 to TRBJ1-2, with TRBD1 as a possible D gene (5 bases). The V end was cut by 1 base, the J end by 3 bases, with 18 bases between. The CDR3 is 17 amino acids. The V gene's germline CDR1 is MNHEY and CDR2 SMNVEV (reference sequence).

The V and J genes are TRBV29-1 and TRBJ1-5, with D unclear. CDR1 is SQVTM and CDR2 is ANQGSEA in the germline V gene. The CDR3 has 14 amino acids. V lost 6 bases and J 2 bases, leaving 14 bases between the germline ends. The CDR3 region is CSVQDGYGNQPQHF. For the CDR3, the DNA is TGCAGCGTCCAAGACGGTTACGGCAATCAGCCCCAGCATTTT.

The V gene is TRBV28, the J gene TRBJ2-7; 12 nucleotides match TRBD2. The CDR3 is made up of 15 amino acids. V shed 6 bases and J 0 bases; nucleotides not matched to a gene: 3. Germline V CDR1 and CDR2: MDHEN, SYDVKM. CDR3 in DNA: TGTGCCAGCAGCGGGACTAGCGGGCCCTCCTACGAGCAGTACTTC. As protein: CASSGTSGPSYEQYF.

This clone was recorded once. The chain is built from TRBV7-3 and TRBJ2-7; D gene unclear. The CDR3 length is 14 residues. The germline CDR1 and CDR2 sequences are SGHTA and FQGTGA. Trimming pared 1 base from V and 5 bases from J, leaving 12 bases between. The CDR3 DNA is TGTGCCAGCAGCTTAATTCCAGGCGCAGACGAGCAGTACTTC. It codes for CASSLIPGADEQYF.

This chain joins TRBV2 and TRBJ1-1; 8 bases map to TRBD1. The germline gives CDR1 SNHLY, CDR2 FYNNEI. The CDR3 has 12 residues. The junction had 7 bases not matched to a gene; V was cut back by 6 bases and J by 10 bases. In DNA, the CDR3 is TGTGCCAGCAGAGACAGGGGATGGAGAGCTTTCTTT. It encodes CASRDRGWRAFF.

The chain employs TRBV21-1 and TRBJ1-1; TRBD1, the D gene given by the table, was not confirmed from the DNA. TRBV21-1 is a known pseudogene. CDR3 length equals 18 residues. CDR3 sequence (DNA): TGTGCCAGCAGCAGGCACAGGGGAATATTACCTATGAACACTGAAGCTTTCTTT. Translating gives CASSRHRGILPMNTEAFF.